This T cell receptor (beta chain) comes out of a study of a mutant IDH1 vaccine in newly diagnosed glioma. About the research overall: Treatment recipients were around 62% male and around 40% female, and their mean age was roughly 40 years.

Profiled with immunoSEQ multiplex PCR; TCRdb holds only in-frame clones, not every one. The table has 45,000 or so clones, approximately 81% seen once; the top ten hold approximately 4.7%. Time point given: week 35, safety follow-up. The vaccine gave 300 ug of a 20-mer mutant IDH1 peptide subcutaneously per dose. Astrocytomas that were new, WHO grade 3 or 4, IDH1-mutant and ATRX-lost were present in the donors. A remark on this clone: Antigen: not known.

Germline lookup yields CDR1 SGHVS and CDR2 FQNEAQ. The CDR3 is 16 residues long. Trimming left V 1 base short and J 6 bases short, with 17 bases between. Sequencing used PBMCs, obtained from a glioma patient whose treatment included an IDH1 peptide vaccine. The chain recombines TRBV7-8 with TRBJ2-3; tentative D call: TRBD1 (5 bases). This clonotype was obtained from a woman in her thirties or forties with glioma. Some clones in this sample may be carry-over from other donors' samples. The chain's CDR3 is CASSLGRRAKMDTQYF. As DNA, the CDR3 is TGTGCCAGCAGCTTAGGACGCAGGGCGAAGATGGATACGCAGTATTTT.